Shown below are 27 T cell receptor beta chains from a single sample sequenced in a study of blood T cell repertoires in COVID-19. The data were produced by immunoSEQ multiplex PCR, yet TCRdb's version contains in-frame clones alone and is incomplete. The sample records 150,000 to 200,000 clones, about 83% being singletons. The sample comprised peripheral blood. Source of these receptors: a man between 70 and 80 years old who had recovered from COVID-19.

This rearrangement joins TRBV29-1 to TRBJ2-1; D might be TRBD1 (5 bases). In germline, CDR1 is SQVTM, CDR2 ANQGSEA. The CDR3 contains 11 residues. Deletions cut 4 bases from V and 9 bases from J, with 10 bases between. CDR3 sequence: CSVGNQGEQFF. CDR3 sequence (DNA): TGCAGCGTTGGGAACCAGGGTGAGCAGTTCTTC.

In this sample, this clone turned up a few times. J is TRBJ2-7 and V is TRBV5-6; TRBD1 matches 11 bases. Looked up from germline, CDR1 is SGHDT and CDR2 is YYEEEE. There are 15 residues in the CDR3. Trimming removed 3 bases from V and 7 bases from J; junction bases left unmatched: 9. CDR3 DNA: TGTGCCAGCAGCTGGAAGGCCGGACAGGGGGCGGAGCAGTACTTC. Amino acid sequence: CASSWKAGQGAEQYF. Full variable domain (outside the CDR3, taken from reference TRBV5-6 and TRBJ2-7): DAGVTQSPTHLIKTRGQQVTLRCSPKSGHDTVSWYQQALGQGPQFIFQYYEEEERQRGNFPDRFSGHQFPNYSSELNVNALLLGDSALYLCASSWKAGQGAEQYFGPGTRLTVT.

The CDR3 sequence: CASSLGTGNLRNEKLFF. The CDR3 DNA is TGCGCCAGCAGCTTGGGCACAGGGAATTTGAGGAATGAAAAACTGTTTTTT. V and J are TRBV5-1 and TRBJ1-4; D possibly corresponds to TRBD1 (6 bases). CDR3 size: 17 residues. CDR1 is SGHRS and CDR2 is YFSETQ in the germline V gene. The ends were cut back, 0 bases at V and 5 bases at J, with 17 bases in the middle.

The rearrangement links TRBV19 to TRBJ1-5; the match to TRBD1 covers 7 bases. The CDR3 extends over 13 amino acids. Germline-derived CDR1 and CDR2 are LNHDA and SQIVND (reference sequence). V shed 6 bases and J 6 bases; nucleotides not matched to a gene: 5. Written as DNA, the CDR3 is TGTGCCAGTAGAGACAGGGAGAGTCAGCCCCAGCATTTT. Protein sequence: CASRDRESQPQHF.

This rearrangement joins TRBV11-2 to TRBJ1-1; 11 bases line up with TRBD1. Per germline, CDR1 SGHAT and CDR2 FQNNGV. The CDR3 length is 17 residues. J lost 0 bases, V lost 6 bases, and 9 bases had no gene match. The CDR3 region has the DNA TGTGCCAGCAGTCGAGGGGGGACAGGGGGAGTGAACACTGAAGCTTTCTTT. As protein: CASSRGGTGGVNTEAFF. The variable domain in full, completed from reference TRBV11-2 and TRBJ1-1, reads EAGVAQSPRYKIIEKRQSVAFWCNPISGHATLYWYQQILGQGPKLLIQFQNNGVVDDSQLPKDRFSAERLKGVDSTLKIQPAKLEDSAVYLCASSRGGTGGVNTEAFFGQGTRLTVV.

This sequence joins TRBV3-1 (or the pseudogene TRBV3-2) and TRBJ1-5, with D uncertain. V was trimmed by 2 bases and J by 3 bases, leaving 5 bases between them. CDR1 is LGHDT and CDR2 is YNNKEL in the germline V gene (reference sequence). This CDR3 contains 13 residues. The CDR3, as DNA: TGTGCCAGCAGCCAAACAGACAATCAGCCCCAGCATTTT. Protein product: CASSQTDNQPQHF.

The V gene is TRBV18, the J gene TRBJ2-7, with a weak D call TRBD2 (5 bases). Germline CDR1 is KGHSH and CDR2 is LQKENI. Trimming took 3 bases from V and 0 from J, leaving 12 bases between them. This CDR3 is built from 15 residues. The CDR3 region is CASSPSSSLSYEQYF. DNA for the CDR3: TGTGCCAGCTCACCCTCTAGCTCTCTCTCCTACGAGCAGTACTTC.

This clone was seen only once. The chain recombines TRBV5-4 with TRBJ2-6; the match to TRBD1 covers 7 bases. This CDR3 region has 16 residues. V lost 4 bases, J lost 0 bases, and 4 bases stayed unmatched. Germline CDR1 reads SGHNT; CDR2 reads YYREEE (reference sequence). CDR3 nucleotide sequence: TGTGCCAGCAGCACCGGGACAGCCTCTGGGGCCAACGTCCTGACTTTC. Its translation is CASSTGTASGANVLTF.

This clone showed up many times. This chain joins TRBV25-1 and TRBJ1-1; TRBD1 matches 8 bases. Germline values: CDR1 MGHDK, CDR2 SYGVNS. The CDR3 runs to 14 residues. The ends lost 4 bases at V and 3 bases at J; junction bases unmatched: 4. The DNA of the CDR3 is TGTGCCAGCAGTGGTTCAGGGGGCTACACTGAAGCTTTCTTT. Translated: CASSGSGGYTEAFF.

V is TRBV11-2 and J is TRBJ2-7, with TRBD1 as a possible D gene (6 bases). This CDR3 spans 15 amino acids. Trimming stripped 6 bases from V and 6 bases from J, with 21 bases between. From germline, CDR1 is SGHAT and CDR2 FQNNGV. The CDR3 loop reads CASRGGDVRALEQYF. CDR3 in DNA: TGTGCCAGCAGAGGGGGAGATGTACGGGCCCTCGAGCAGTACTTC. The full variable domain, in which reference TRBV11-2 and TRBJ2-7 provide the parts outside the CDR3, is EAGVAQSPRYKIIEKRQSVAFWCNPISGHATLYWYQQILGQGPKLLIQFQNNGVVDDSQLPKDRFSAERLKGVDSTLKIQPAKLEDSAVYLCASRGGDVRALEQYFGPGTRLTVT.

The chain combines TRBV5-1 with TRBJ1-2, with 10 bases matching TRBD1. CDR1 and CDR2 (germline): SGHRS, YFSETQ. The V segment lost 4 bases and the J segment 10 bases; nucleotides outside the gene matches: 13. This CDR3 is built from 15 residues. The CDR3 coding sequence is TGCGCCAGCAGCGCATCCGGGACAGGGGTTTTTGACTACACCTTC. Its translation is CASSASGTGVFDYTF.

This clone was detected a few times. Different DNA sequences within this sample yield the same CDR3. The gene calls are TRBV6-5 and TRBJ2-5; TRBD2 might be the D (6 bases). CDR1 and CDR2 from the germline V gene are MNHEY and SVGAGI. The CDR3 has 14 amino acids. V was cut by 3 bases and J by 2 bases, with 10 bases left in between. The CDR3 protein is CASSYGTLQETQYF. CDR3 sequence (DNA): TGTGCCAGCAGTTATGGGACTTTACAAGAGACCCAGTACTTC.

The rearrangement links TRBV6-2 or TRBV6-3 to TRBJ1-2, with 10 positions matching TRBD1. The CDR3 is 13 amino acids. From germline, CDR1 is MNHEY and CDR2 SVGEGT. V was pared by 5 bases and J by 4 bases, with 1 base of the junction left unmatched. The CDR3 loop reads CASSRQGAYGYTF. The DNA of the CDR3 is TGTGCCAGCAGTCGACAGGGGGCCTATGGCTACACCTTC.

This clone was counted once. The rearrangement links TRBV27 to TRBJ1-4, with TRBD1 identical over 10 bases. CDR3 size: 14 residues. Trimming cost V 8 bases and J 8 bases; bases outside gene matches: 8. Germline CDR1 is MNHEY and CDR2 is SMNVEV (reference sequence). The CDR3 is CASGLGTGDEKLFF. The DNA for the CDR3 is TGTGCCAGCGGCCTAGGGACAGGGGACGAAAAACTGTTTTTT.

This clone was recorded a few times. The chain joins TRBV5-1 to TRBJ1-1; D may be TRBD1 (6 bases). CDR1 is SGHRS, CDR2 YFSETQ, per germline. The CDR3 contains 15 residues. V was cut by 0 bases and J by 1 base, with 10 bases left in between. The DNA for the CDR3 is TGCGCCAGCAGCTTGGACGGCAGGGGGAACACTGAAGCTTTCTTT. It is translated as CASSLDGRGNTEAFF.

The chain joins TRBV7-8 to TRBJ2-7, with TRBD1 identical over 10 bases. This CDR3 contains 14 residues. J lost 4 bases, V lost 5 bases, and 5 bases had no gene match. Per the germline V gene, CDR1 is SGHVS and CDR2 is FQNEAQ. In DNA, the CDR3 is TGTGCCAGCAGCATCGACAGGGGGCGGTACGAGCAGTACTTC. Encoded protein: CASSIDRGRYEQYF.

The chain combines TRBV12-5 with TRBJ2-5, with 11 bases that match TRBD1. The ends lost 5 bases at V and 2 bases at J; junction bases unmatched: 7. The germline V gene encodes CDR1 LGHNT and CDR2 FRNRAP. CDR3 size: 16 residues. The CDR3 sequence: CASGEGTGGAQETQYF. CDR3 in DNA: TGTGCTAGTGGTGAAGGGACAGGGGGAGCTCAAGAGACCCAGTACTTC.

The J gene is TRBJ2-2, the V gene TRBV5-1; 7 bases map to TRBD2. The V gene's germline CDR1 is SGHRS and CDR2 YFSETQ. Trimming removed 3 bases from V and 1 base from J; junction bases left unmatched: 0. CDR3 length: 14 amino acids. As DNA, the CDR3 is TGCGCCAGCAGCTCTAGCGGGAACACCGGGGAGCTGTTTTTT. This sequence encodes CASSSSGNTGELFF.

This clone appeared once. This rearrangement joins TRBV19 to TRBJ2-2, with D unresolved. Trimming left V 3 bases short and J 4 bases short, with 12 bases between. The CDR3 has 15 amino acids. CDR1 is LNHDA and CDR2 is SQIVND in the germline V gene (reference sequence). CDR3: CASSIASTITGELFF. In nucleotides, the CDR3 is TGTGCCAGTAGTATTGCCTCGACAATCACCGGGGAGCTGTTTTTT.

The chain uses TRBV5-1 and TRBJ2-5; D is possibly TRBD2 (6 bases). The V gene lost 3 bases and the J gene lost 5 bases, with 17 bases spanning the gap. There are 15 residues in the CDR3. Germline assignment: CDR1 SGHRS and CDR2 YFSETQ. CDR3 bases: TGCGCCAGCAGCTGGAGGGGAGCCAGAGAGGAGACCCAGTACTTC. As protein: CASSWRGAREETQYF.

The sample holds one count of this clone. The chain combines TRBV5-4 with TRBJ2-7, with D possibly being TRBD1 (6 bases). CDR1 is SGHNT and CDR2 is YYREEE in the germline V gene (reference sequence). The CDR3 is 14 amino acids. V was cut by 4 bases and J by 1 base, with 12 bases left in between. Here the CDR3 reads CASSEGGPSYEQYF. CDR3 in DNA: TGTGCCAGCAGCGAAGGGGGACCTTCCTACGAGCAGTACTTC.

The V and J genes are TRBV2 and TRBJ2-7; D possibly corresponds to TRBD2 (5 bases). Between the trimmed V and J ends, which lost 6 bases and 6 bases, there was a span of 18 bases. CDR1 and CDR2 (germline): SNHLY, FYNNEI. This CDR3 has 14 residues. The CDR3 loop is CASRSDSNAGEQYF. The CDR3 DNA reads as TGTGCCAGCAGGTCAGATTCTAACGCGGGCGAGCAGTACTTC.

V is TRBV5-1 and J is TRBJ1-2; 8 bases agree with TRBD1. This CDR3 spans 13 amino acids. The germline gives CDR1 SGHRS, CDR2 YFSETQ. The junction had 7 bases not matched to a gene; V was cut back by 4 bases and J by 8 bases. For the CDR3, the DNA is TGCGCCAGCAGCCCCGGGACAGGAGAGGGCTACACCTTC. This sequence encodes CASSPGTGEGYTF.

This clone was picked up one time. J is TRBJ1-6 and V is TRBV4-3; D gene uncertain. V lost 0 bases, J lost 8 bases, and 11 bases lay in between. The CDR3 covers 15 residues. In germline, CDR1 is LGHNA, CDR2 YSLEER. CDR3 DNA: TGCGCCAGCAGCCAAGAAACGCAGGTTTATTCACCCCTCCACTTT. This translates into CASSQETQVYSPLHF.

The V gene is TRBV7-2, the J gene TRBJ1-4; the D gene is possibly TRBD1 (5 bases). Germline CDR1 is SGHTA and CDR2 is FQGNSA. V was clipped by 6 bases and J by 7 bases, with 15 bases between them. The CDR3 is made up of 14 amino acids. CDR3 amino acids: CASSRTQGVEKLFF. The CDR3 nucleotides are TGTGCCAGCAGTAGAACCCAGGGCGTTGAAAAACTGTTTTTT.

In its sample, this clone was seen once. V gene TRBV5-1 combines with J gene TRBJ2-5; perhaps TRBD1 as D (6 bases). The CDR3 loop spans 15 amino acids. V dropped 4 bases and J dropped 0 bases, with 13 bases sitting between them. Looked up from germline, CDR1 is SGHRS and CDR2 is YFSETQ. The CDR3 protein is CASSLAGTNQETQYF. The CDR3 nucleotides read TGCGCCAGCAGCCTGGCCGGGACAAACCAAGAGACCCAGTACTTC.

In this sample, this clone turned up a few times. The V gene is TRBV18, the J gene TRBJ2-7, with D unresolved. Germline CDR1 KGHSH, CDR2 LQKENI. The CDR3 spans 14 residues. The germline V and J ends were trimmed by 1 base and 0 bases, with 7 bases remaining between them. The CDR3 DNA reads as TGTGCCAGCTCACCACAACCAGACTCCTACGAGCAGTACTTC. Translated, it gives CASSPQPDSYEQYF.